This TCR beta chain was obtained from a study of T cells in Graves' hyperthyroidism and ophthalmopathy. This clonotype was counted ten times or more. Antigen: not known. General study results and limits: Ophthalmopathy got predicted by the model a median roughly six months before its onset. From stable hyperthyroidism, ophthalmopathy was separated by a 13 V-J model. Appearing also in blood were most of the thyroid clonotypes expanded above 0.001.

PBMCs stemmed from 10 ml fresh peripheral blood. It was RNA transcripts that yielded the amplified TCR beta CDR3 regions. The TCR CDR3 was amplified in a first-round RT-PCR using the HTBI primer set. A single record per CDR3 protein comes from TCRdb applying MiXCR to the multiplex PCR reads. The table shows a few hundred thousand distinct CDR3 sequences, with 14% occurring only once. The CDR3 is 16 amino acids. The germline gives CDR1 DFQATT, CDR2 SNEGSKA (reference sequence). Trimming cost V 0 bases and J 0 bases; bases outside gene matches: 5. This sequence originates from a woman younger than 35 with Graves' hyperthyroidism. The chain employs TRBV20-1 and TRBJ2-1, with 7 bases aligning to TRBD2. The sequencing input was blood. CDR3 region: CSARDQRGSSYNEQFF. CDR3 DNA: TGCAGTGCTAGAGACCAGCGGGGAAGCTCCTACAATGAGCAGTTCTTC.